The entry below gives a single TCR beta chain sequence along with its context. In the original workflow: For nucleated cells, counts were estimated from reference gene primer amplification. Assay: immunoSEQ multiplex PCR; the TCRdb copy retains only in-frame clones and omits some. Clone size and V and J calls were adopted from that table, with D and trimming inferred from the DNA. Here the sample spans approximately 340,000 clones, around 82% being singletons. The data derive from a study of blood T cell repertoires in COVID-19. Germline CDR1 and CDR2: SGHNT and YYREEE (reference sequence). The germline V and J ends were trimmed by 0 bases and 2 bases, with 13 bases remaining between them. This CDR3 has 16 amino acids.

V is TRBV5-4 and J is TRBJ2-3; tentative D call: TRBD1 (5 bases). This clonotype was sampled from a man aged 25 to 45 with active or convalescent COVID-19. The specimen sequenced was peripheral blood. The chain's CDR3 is CASSLALDSHTDTQYF. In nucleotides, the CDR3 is TGTGCCAGCAGCTTGGCCCTCGACAGCCACACAGATACGCAGTATTTT.